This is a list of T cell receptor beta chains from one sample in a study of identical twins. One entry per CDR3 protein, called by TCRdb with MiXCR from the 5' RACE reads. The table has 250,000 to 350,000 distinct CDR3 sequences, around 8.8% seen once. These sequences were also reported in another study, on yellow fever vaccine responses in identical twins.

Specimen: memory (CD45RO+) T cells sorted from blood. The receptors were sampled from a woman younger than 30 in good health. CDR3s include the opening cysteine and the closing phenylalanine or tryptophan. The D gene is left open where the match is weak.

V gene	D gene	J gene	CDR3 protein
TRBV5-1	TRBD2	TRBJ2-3	CASSPGASGGATDTQYF
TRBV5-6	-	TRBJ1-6	CASSGRLDNSPLHF
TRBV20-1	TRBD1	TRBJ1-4	CSAKTGGQSEKLFF
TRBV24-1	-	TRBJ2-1	CATSGSPGISYPSSYNEQFF
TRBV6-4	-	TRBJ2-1	CASSDSDEAGNEQFF
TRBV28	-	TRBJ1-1	CASSLFPRDIRTEAFF
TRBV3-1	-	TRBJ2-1	CASSQQGGRRDEQFF
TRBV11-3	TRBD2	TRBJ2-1	CASSFVISGRAGNEQFF
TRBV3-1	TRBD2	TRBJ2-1	CASSQDIVGAGGSSYNEQFF
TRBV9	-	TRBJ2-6	CASSVGRGLGSSGANVLTF
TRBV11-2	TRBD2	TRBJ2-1	CASSLESSGLVNEQFF
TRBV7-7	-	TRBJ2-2	CASSPHSTGELFF
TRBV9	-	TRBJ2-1	CASSLGGALNNEQFF
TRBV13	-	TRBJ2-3	CASSPVRGTDTQYF
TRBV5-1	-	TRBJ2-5	CASSPLVTGGSQETQYF
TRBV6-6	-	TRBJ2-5	CASSWMGQETQYF
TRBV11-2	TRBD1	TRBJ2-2	CASSLGDRVAGELFF
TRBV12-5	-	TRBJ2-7	CASGLVHRAGEQYF
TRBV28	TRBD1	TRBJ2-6	CASRRGQGKSGANVLTF
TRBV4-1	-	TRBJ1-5	CASSPWEGSGNQPQHF
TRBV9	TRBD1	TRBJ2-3	CASSVGGTGKYF
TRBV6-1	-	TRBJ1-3	CASTPTDRISGNTIYF
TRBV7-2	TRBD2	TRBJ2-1	CASTRPGTSGTQFF
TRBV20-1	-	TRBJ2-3	CSAQLQGGSDTQYF
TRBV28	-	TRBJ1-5	CASSLYRGSNQPQHF
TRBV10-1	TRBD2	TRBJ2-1	CASGKQLAGGRNEQFF
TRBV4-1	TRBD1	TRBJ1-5	CASSPVRGPLYQPQHF
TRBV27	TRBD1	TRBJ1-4	CASSLGQPNAGLFF
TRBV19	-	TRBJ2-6	CASTPGQGYSGANVLTF
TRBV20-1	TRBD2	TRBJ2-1	CSARDGGLAGVNEQFF
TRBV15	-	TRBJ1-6	CATSREAGGRDNSPLHF
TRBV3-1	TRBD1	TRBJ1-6	CASSLGQNLIGSPLHF
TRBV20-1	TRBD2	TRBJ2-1	CSGPRLAGAPGNEQFF
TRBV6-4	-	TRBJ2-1	CASSDSGGGGADEQFF
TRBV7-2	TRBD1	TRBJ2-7	CASSRDRVLYEQYF
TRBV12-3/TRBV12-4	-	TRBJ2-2	CASSFRETGELFF
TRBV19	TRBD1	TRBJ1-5	CASRRTGGKQPQHF
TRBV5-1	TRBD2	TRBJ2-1	CASSLAAIAGGPTYNEQFF
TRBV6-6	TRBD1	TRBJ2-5	CASTRTGGETQYF
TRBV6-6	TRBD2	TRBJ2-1	CATAGGSEQFF
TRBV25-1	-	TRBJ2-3	CASSELGRGTDTQYF
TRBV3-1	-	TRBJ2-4	CASSQGPPGAKNIQYF
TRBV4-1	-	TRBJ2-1	CASSPRWGQGITYNEQFF
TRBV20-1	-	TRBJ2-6	CSARSSGANVLTF
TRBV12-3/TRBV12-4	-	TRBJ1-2	CASSLGRWGYTF
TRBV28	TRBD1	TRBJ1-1	CASSKMGQPNTEAFF
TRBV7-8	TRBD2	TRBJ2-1	CASSLLAGLGNEQFF
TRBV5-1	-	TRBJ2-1	CASSLFQHNEQFF
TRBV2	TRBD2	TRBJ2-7	CASSDRTSGRDEQYF
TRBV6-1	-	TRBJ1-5	CASARGQPQHF
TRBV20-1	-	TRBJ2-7	CSVLTPGTGSYEQYF
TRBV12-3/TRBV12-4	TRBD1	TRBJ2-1	CASSLRTGYNEQFF
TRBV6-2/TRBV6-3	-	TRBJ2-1	CASSYEGGSDEQFF